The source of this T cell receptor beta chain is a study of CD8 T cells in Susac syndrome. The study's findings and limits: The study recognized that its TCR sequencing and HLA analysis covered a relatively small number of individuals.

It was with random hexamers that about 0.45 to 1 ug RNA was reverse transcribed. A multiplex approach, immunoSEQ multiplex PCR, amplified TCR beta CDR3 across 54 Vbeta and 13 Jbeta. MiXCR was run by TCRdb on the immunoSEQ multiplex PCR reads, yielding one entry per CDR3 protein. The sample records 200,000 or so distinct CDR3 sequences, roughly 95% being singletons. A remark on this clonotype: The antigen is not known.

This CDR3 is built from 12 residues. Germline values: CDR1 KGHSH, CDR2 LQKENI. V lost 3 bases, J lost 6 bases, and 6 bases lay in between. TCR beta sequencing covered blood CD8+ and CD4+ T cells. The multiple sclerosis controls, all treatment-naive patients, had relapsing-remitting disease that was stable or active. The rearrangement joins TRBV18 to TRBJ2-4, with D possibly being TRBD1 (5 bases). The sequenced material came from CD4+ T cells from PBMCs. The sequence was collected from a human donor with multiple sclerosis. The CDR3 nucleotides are TGTGCCAGCTCACCCGACAGAAACATTCAGTACTTC. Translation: CASSPDRNIQYF.